The source of this T cell receptor beta chain is a study of CD8 T cells in Susac syndrome. Study-level findings and limits: The authors acknowledged that their TCR sequencing and HLA analysis involved a relatively small number of individuals.

The CDR3 has 13 amino acids. Trimming pared 5 bases from V and 0 bases from J, leaving 5 bases between. CDR1 is LNHDA and CDR2 is SQIVND in the germline V gene (reference sequence). The authors carried out high-throughput sequencing of TCR beta. They applied it to CD8+ and CD4+ T cells obtained from blood. CD8+ and CD4+ T cells were negatively isolated; TEMRA cells were FACS-enriched. It was with random hexamers that about 0.45 to 1 ug RNA was reverse transcribed. The amplification used immunoSEQ multiplex PCR on TCR beta CDR3; it spanned 54 Vbeta and 13 Jbeta. TCRdb fed the immunoSEQ multiplex PCR reads into MiXCR, producing one record per CDR3 protein. Counted here are 190,000 or so distinct CDR3 sequences, around 93% occurring once; the ten biggest clones make up about 0.08%. Remarks on this clonotype: Its antigen remains unidentified.

This chain links TRBV19 with TRBJ1-5; D unclear. Specimen: CD4+ T cells from PBMCs. The sequence was obtained from a human donor with multiple sclerosis. CDR3 nucleotides: TGTGCCAGTAGTGTCATTAGCAATCAGCCCCAGCATTTT. This sequence encodes CASSVISNQPQHF.